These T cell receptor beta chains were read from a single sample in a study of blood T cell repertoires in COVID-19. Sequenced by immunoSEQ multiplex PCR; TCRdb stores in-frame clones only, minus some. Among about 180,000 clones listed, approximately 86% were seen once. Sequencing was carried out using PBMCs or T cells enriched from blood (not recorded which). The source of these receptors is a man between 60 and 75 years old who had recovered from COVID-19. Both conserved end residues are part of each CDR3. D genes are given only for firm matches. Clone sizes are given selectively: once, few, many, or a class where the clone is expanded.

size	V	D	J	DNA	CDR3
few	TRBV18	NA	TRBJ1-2	TGTGCCAGCTCACAAATAACAGGGAAAGTTCACTATGGCTACACCTTC	CASSQITGKVHYGYTF
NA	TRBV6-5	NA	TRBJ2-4	TGTGCCAGCAGTTACACTGCCAAAAACATTCAGTACTTC	CASSYTAKNIQYF
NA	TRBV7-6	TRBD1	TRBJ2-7	TGTGCCAGCAGTCTTGGGACAGGGGGAAACGGCTACGAGCAGTACTTC	CASSLGTGGNGYEQYF
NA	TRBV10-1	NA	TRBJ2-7	TGCGCCAGCAGTGAGTCGAGGGCAGAGGCCTACGAGCAGTACTTC	CASSESRAEAYEQYF
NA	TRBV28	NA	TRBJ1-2	TGTGCCAGCAGTTTTTGGCTGGCAGCGTCTAACTATGGCTACACCTTC	CASSFWLAASNYGYTF
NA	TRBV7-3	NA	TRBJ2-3	TGTGCCAGCAGCTCTAGGAGGGGGCCGGGGACAGATACGCAGTATTTT	CASSSRRGPGTDTQYF
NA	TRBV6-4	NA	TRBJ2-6	TGTGCCAGCAGTGAATACGGACAGCCTTTATCTGGGGCCAACGTCCTGACTTTC	CASSEYGQPLSGANVLTF
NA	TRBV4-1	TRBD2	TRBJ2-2	TGCGCCAGCAGCCAAGGAAATGTAGCGGGAGGGGACACCGGGGAGCTGTTTTTT	CASSQGNVAGGDTGELFF
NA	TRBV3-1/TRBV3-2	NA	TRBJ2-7	TGTGCCAGCAGCCAAGGGGAGGCCCTCGGGAACGAGCAGTACTTC	CASSQGEALGNEQYF
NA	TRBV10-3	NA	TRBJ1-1	TGTGCCATCAGCCAGGATCCGAACACTGAAGCTTTCTTT	CAISQDPNTEAFF
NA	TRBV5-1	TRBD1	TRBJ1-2	TGCGCCAGCGGAATTGGACAGGGTGCAAACTATGGCTACACCTTC	CASGIGQGANYGYTF
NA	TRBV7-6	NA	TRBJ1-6	TGTGCCAGCAGGCCTGGGGGGGGTGAAAATTCACCCCTCCACTTT	CASRPGGGENSPLHF
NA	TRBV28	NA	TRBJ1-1	TGTGCCAGCACAGGTTTGAACACTGAAGCTTTCTTT	CASTGLNTEAFF
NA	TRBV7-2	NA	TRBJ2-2	TGTGCCAGCAGCTTAATGGAGGTAGCAAGCGTATCCGGGGAGCTGTTTTTT	CASSLMEVASVSGELFF
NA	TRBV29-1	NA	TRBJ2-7	TGCAGCGTTGTAACCAGGGCATCGTACGAGCAGTACTTC	CSVVTRASYEQYF
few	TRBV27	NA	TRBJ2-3	TGTGCCAGCAGTTACTTACGGACAGAAAGTAGCACAGATACGCAGTATTTT	CASSYLRTESSTDTQYF
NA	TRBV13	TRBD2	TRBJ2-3	TGTGCCAGCAGAGAGCGGGGGGGGGTCACAGATACGCAGTATTTT	CASRERGGVTDTQYF
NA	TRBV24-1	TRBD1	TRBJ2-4	TGTGCCACCAGTGATCAAGGACAGGGTAAAAACATTCAGTACTTC	CATSDQGQGKNIQYF
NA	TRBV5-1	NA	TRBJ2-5	TGCGCCAGCAGCCCGTCGGTAGTTGCGGAGACCCAGTACTTC	CASSPSVVAETQYF
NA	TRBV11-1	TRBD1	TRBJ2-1	TGTGCCAGCAGCTCCACAGGGGTTTTGTACAATGAGCAGTTCTTC	CASSSTGVLYNEQFF
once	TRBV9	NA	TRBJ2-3	TGTGCCAGCAGTACCCCGGGACTAGATACGCAGTATTTT	CASSTPGLDTQYF
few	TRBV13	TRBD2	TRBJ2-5	TGTGCCAGCAGCTTAGGGCGGGGGGGCCGAGAGACCCAGTACTTC	CASSLGRGGRETQYF
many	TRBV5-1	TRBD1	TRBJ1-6	TGCGCCAGCACCCCCTACGGCGCAGGGGGGTATAATTCACCCCTCCACTTT	CASTPYGAGGYNSPLHF
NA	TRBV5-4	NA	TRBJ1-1	TGTGCCAGCAGCCCCTCCTGGGCCAGACGGATGAACACTGAAGCTTTCTTT	CASSPSWARRMNTEAFF
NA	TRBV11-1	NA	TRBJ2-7	TGTGCCAGCAGCTTAGGTGACAGTCCCTACGAGCAGTACTTC	CASSLGDSPYEQYF
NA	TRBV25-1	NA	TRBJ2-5	TGTGCCAGCAGTCCCCGTTCCAGAGAGACCCAGTACTTC	CASSPRSRETQYF
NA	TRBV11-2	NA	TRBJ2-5	TGTGCCAGCAGCTTTGGGCGGGGCGAGACCCAGTACTTC	CASSFGRGETQYF
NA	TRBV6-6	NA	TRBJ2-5	TGTGCCAGCAGTACAGGGAGGGTAGGCGAGACCCAGTACTTC	CASSTGRVGETQYF
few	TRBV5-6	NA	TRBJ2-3	TGTGCCAGCAGCATTTCTAGCACAGATACGCAGTATTTT	CASSISSTDTQYF
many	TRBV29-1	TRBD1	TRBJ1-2	TGCAGCGTTGGGGAACAGGGGGCTGGCTATGGCTACACCTTC	CSVGEQGAGYGYTF
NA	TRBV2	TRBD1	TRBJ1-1	TGTGCCAGCAGTCCCAGCAACAGGGGGAACACTGAAGCTTTCTTT	CASSPSNRGNTEAFF
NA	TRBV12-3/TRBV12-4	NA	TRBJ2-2	TGTGCCAGCACCGTCAACACCGGGGAGCTGTTTTTT	CASTVNTGELFF
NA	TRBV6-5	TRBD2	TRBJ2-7	TGTGCCAGCAGACTCACTAGCGGGGCGGACGAGCAGTACTTC	CASRLTSGADEQYF
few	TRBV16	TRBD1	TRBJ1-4	TGTGCCAGCAGCCATAGGACAGGCAATGAAAAACTGTTTTTT	CASSHRTGNEKLFF
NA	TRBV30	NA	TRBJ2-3	TGTGCCTGGAGTGTCTCTGCAGGGTTTGGTACGCAGTATTTT	CAWSVSAGFGTQYF
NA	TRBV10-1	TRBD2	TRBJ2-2	TGCGCCAGCAGTGTATTAGGCGGGAGACCCACCGGGGAGCTGTTTTTT	CASSVLGGRPTGELFF
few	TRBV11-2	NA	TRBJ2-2	TGTGCCAGCACCTACCGGGACTCGACTTTCGGGGAGCTGTTTTTT	CASTYRDSTFGELFF
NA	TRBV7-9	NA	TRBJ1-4	TGTGCCAGCAGCTTCAGAACAACTAATGAAAAACTGTTTTTT	CASSFRTTNEKLFF
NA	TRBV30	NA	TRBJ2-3	TGTGCCTGGAGTGTCGGAGGACGTCCTCCAGATACGCAGTATTTT	CAWSVGGRPPDTQYF
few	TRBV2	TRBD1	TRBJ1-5	TGTGCCAGCAGTCCGATGGGACAGATAAATCAGCCCCAGCATTTT	CASSPMGQINQPQHF
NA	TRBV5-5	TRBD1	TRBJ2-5	TGTGCCAGCAGCTTTGTACCGGGGACAGCTCAAGAGACCCAGTACTTC	CASSFVPGTAQETQYF
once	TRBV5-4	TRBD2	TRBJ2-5	TGTGCCAGCGAAAAAAGGACTAGCGCAATCCAAGAGACCCAGTACTTC	CASEKRTSAIQETQYF
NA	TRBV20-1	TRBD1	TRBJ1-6	TGCAGTGCTAGTGGGACAGAGAGCTATAATTCACCCCTCCACTTT	CSASGTESYNSPLHF
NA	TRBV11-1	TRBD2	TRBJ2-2	TGTGCCAGCAGCTTTAGCGGGACTAACACCGGGGAGCTGTTTTTT	CASSFSGTNTGELFF
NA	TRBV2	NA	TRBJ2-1	TGTGCCAGCACGAGAGACTCCACTGGGTACAATGAGCAGTTCTTC	CASTRDSTGYNEQFF
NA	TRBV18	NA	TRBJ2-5	TGTGCCAGCTCACCGTTTTCGGGGTCAGAAGAGACCCAGTACTTC	CASSPFSGSEETQYF
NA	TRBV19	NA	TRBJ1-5	TGTGCCAGTAGTTTCTACGTAAATAGCAATCAGCCCCAGCATTTT	CASSFYVNSNQPQHF
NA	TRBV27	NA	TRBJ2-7	TGTGCCACCTCCCCGTATGAGGGAGAATCGTCCTACGAGCAGTACTTC	CATSPYEGESSYEQYF
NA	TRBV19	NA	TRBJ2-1	TGTGCCAGTAGTATATCAGGGTTATCCTACAATGAGCAGTTCTTC	CASSISGLSYNEQFF
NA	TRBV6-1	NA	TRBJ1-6	TGTGCCAGCAGTGAACCCGGGGTGGCCGAGGGATATAATTCACCCCTCCACTTT	CASSEPGVAEGYNSPLHF
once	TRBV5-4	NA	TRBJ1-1	TGTGCCAGCAGCTTATTCAGGGGCGCCGTGAACACTGAAGCTTTCTTT	CASSLFRGAVNTEAFF